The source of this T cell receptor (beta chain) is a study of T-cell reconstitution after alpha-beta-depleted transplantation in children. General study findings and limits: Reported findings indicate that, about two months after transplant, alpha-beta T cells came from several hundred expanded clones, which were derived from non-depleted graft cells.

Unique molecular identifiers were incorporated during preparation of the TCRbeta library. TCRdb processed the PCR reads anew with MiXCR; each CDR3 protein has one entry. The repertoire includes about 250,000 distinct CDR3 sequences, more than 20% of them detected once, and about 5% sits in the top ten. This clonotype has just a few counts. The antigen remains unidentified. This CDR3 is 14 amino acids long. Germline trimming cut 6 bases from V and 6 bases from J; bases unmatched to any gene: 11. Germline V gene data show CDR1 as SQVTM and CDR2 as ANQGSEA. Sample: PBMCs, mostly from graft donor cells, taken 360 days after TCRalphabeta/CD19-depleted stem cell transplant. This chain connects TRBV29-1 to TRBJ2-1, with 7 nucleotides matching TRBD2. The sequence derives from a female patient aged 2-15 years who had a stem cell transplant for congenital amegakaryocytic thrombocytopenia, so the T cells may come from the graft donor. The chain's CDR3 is CSVRTRLSLNEQFF. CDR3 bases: TGCAGCGTGAGGACTAGGCTATCCCTCAATGAGCAGTTCTTC.